The entry that follows covers one TCR beta chain sequence. The sample belongs to a study of T cell responses to AZD1222 COVID-19 vaccine. Measured with immunoSEQ multiplex PCR; TCRdb has only the in-frame clones, and not every one. The sample carries 68,000 or so clones, around nine tenths recorded once. CDR3 length equals 13 residues. Per germline, CDR1 SGHTA and CDR2 FQGNSA. V lost 1 base, J lost 2 bases, and 6 bases lay in between. The receptor's source is an adult in good health. The specimen comprised peripheral blood, sampled on day 0 of AZD1222 vaccination. This chain joins TRBV7-2 and TRBJ2-7; no definite D call. The chain's CDR3 is CASSLDVAYEQYF. The DNA of the CDR3 is TGTGCCAGCAGCTTAGACGTAGCCTACGAGCAGTACTTC.